A selection of T cell receptor beta chains follows, all from one sample in a study of blood T cells in healthy people across ages. TCRdb ran MiXCR on the 5' RACE reads and lists one entry per CDR3 protein. The table has roughly 800,000 distinct CDR3 sequences, 58% seen once. The material sequenced was blood. The receptors were gathered from a man younger than 40 in good health. CDR3s include the opening cysteine and the closing phenylalanine or tryptophan. Each record gives: V gene, J gene, D gene, clone size, CDR3 protein, CDR3 DNA. The D gene is left open where the match is weak. Some rows mark clone size as missing; the rest say once, few, many or name a class of expanded clone.

TRBV20-1	TRBJ2-7	NA	few	CSARLSSYEQYF	TGCAGTGCTAGACTAAGCTCCTACGAGCAGTACTTC
TRBV20-1	TRBJ2-5	TRBD2	NA	CSASREGLSRETQYF	TGCAGTGCTAGCCGGGAGGGCCTTTCGAGGGAGACCCAGTACTTC
TRBV10-3	TRBJ2-3	NA	NA	CAISESGRASGDTQYF	TGTGCCATCAGTGAGTCGGGGCGGGCCTCCGGAGATACGCAGTATTTT
TRBV28	TRBJ2-7	TRBD1	few	CASSPRQGGPYEQYF	TGTGCCAGCAGTCCGAGACAGGGCGGACCCTACGAGCAGTACTTC
TRBV5-6	TRBJ2-1	NA	few	CASSFLTGLNEQFF	TGTGCCAGCAGCTTCTTGACCGGCCTTAATGAGCAGTTCTTC
TRBV5-6	TRBJ2-4	TRBD1	few	CASSPTGIAKNIQYF	TGTGCCAGCAGCCCGACAGGGATAGCCAAAAACATTCAGTACTTC
TRBV20-1	TRBJ2-1	TRBD2	NA	CSAGHSGRASNEQFF	TGCAGTGCTGGTCATAGCGGGAGGGCCTCGAATGAGCAGTTCTTC
TRBV10-3	TRBJ2-3	NA	NA	CAVSVGSMLTEDTQYF	TGTGCCGTCAGTGTAGGTAGCATGTTAACTGAGGATACGCAGTATTTT
TRBV4-3	TRBJ2-7	TRBD1	few	CASSQDPPRGTGSDEQYF	TGCGCCAGCAGCCAAGATCCGCCGAGGGGGACAGGGAGCGACGAGCAGTACTTC
TRBV24-1	TRBJ2-1	NA	NA	CATSADYQETQFF	TGTGCCACCAGCGCCGACTATCAAGAGACCCAGTTCTTC
TRBV29-1	TRBJ2-1	TRBD2	few	CSVAGTSGLNEQFF	TGCAGCGTCGCCGGGACTAGCGGGCTGAATGAGCAGTTCTTC
TRBV29-1	TRBJ1-6	NA	NA	CSVAPGPGSSYNSPLHF	TGCAGCGTGGCCCCGGGGCCGGGGAGCTCCTATAATTCACCCCTCCACTTT
TRBV9	TRBJ2-1	NA	NA	CASSVGLVDEQFF	TGTGCCAGCAGCGTAGGACTAGTCGATGAGCAGTTCTTC
TRBV29-1	TRBJ1-2	TRBD1	NA	CSVAPDRDNGYTF	TGCAGCGTTGCCCCGGACAGGGACAATGGCTACACCTTC
TRBV20-1	TRBJ1-2	NA	NA	CSARDLAGARYGYTF	TGCAGTGCTAGAGATCTGGCAGGGGCGCGCTATGGCTACACCTTC
TRBV7-9	TRBJ2-3	TRBD2	few	CASSFMAGDKDTQYF	TGTGCCAGCAGCTTTATGGCGGGGGATAAAGATACGCAGTATTTT
TRBV6-2/TRBV6-3	TRBJ2-1	TRBD2	NA	CASSYEALAGVTANEQFF	TGTGCCAGCAGTTACGAGGCACTAGCGGGAGTGACGGCAAATGAGCAGTTCTTC
TRBV20-1	TRBJ2-1	NA	few	CSAHEGEQFF	TGCAGTGCTCATGAAGGTGAGCAGTTCTTC
TRBV28	TRBJ2-3	NA	NA	CASSFNRNEDTQYF	TGTGCCAGCAGTTTTAACAGGAACGAGGATACGCAGTATTTT
TRBV2	TRBJ1-2	NA	NA	CASKPPHIYGYTF	TGTGCCAGCAAGCCCCCACATATCTATGGCTACACCTTC
TRBV3-1	TRBJ2-3	TRBD2	NA	CASRREDTDTQYF	TGTGCCAGCCGCCGGGAGGACACAGATACGCAGTATTTT
TRBV3-1	TRBJ1-2	TRBD1	NA	CASSHRGRDGGYTF	TGTGCCAGCAGCCACAGGGGGCGCGACGGCGGCTACACCTTC
TRBV6-1	TRBJ2-5	TRBD1	few	CASSAGTGGETQYF	TGTGCCAGCAGTGCCGGGACAGGGGGCGAGACCCAGTACTTC
TRBV2	TRBJ2-7	NA	NA	CASLGGRYEQYF	TGTGCCAGTCTCGGGGGGCGATACGAGCAGTACTTC
TRBV4-3	TRBJ2-3	TRBD2	few	CASSVTRTSGGDTQYF	TGCGCCAGCAGCGTAACAAGGACTAGCGGAGGAGATACGCAGTATTTT
TRBV27	TRBJ2-1	TRBD2	many	CASSFAGGPREQFF	TGTGCCAGCAGTTTCGCGGGAGGGCCACGGGAGCAGTTCTTC
TRBV20-1	TRBJ1-5	TRBD1	few	CSALRGYSNQPQHF	TGCAGTGCCCTCAGGGGGTATAGCAATCAGCCCCAGCATTTT
TRBV20-1	TRBJ1-5	NA	NA	CSARGGGAGQPQHF	TGCAGTGCTAGAGGTGGGGGGGCCGGTCAGCCCCAGCATTTT
TRBV11-1	TRBJ1-2	TRBD1	NA	CASSLGGQGLRGYTF	TGTGCCAGCAGCCTCGGGGGACAGGGACTTAGGGGCTACACCTTC
TRBV6-1	TRBJ1-2	TRBD1	NA	CASSEQPGQTYGYTF	TGTGCCAGCAGTGAGCAACCGGGACAGACATATGGCTACACCTTC
TRBV5-6	TRBJ2-3	NA	NA	CASSLRATSLTDAQYF	TGTGCCAGCAGCTTGAGGGCCACTAGCTTGACAGATGCGCAGTATTTT
TRBV28	TRBJ2-1	NA	NA	CAYSRAANEQFF	TGTGCCTATTCTCGGGCGGCCAATGAGCAGTTCTTC
TRBV7-9	TRBJ2-7	NA	many	CASSSGRRSSYEQYF	TGTGCCAGCAGCTCGGGACGGAGGAGCTCCTACGAGCAGTACTTC
TRBV3-1	TRBJ2-1	NA	NA	CASSPVPRSYNEQFF	TGTGCCAGCAGCCCCGTACCACGGTCCTACAATGAGCAGTTCTTC
TRBV7-2	TRBJ1-2	NA	NA	CASSFQGGSRGYTF	TGTGCCAGCAGCTTCCAGGGAGGGAGCCGTGGCTACACCTTC
TRBV24-1	TRBJ2-1	NA	NA	CATSDGPAGSSYNEQFF	TGTGCCACCAGTGACGGACCCGCGGGGAGCTCCTACAATGAGCAGTTCTTC
TRBV6-1	TRBJ2-1	TRBD1	NA	CASLGTGHNEQFF	TGTGCCAGCCTTGGGACAGGGCACAATGAGCAGTTCTTC
TRBV28	TRBJ2-1	TRBD2	few	CASRGGLAGYNEQFF	TGTGCCAGCAGGGGGGGACTAGCGGGGTACAATGAGCAGTTCTTC
TRBV29-1	TRBJ2-7	NA	NA	CSVGDRMAGNHEQYF	TGCAGCGTTGGGGACCGTATGGCGGGAAACCACGAGCAGTACTTC
TRBV29-1	TRBJ1-1	NA	few	CSVEGSLNTEAFF	TGCAGCGTTGAGGGAAGCCTGAACACTGAAGCTTTCTTT
TRBV5-1	TRBJ2-1	NA	NA	CASSLMGRRDSEQFF	TGCGCCAGCAGCTTGATGGGTCGTAGGGATAGTGAGCAGTTCTTC
TRBV5-1	TRBJ2-7	NA	NA	CASSLRYGGNEQYF	TGCGCCAGCAGCTTGAGATACGGGGGCAATGAGCAGTACTTC